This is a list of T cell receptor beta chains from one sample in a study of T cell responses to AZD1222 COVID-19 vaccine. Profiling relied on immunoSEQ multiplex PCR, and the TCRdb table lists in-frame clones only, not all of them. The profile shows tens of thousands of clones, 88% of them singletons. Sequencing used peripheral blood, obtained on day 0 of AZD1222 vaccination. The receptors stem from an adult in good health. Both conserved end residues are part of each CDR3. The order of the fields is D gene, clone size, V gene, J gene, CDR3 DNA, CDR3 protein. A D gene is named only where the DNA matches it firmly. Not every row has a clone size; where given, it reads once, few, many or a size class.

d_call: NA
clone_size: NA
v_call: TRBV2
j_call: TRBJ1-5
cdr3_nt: TGTGCCAGCAGGGGACGACTCAATCAGCCCCAGCATTTT
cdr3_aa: CASRGRLNQPQHF

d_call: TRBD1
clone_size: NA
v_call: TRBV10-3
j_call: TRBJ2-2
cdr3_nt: TGTGCCATCAGTGAGACGCCGGGACAGGGGGCCGGGGAGCTGTTTTTT
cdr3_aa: CAISETPGQGAGELFF

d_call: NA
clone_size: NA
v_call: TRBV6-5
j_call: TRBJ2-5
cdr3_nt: TGTGCCAGCAGTTTCGCACAGGGCCGGGGGACCCAGTACTTC
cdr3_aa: CASSFAQGRGTQYF

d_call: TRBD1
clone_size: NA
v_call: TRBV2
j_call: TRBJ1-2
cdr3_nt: TGTGCCAGCAGTTTCTTACAAGGGGGCGGCTACACCTTC
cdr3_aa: CASSFLQGGGYTF

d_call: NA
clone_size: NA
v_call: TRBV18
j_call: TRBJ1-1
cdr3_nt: TGTGCCAGCTCACCAGCCTTTTTGAACACTGAAGCTTTCTTT
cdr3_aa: CASSPAFLNTEAFF

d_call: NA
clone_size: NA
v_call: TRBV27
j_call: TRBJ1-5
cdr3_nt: TGTGCCAGCAGTCCACTCAATAGCAATCAGCCCCAGCATTTT
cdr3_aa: CASSPLNSNQPQHF

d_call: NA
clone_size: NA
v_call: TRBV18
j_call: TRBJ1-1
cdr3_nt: TGTGCCAGCTCACCCCTAAGGGCCAAGGACACTGAAGCTTTCTTT
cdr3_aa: CASSPLRAKDTEAFF

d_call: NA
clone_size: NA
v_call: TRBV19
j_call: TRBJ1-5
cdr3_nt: TGTGCCAGTAGTATAGGTCTGACTCCAGCAAAGGAGCCCCAGCATTTT
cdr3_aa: CASSIGLTPAKEPQHF

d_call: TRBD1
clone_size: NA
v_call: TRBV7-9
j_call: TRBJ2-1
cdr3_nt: TGTGCCAGCAGCCCATTAGTGGGGTCAGGGGGCTCCTACAATGAGCAGTTCTTC
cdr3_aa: CASSPLVGSGGSYNEQFF

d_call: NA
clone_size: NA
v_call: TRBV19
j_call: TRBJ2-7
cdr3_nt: TGTGCCAGTAGGTCCGGCTACGAGCAGTACTTC
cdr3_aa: CASRSGYEQYF

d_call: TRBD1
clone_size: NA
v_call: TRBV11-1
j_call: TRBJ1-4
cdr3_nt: TGTGCCACCGGGACAGCGCCTAATGAAAAACTGTTTTTT
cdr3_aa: CATGTAPNEKLFF

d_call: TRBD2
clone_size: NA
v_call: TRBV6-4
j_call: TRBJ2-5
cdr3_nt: TGTGCCAGCAGTGACGGGCTAGCGGGAGTAGAGACCCAGTACTTC
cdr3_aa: CASSDGLAGVETQYF

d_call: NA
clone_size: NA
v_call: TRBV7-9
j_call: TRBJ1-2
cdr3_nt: TGTGCCAGCAGCTTAGGGTCGGGCTTAACTAACTATGGCTACACCTTC
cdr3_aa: CASSLGSGLTNYGYTF

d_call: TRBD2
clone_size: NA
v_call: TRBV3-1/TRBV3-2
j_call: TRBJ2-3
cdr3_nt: TGTGCCAGCACCTCGACTAGCGGGAGTCCGCAGTATTTT
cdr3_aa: CASTSTSGSPQYF

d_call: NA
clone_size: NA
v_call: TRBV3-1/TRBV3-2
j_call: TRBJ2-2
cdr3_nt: TGTGCCAGTCTTGAAACACTAACCGGGGAGCTGTTTTTT
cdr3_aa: CASLETLTGELFF

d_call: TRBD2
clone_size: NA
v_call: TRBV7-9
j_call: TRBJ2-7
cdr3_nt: TGTGCCAGCAGCCCCGGGACTAGCGGGAGTTACGGCTACGAGCAGTACTTC
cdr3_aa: CASSPGTSGSYGYEQYF

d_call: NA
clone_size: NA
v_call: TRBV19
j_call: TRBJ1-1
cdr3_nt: TGTGCCAGTAGTATAGACAGGAACACTGAAGCTTTCTTT
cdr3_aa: CASSIDRNTEAFF

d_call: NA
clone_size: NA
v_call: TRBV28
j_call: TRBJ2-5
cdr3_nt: TGTGCCAGCAGTTTGGTAAGGACTGGAGAGACCCAGTACTTC
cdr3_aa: CASSLVRTGETQYF

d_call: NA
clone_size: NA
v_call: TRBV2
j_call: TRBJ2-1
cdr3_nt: TGTGCCACCAACAGGGTGTCCTACAATGAGCAGTTCTTC
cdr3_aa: CATNRVSYNEQFF

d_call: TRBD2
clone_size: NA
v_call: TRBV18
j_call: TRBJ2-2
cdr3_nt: TGTGCCAGCTCACCGCCGGGACTAGCGGGAGTAAGAGGAACCGGGGAGCTGTTTTTT
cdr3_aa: CASSPPGLAGVRGTGELFF

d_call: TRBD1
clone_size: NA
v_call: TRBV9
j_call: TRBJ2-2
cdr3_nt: TGTGCCAGCAGCGTAGATTTAAAGACAGGGGCGGGCGGGGAGCTGTTTTTT
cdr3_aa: CASSVDLKTGAGGELFF

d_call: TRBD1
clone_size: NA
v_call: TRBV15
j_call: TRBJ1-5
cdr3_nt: TGTGCCACCAGCACCAGGGGGCTCCAGCCCCAGCATTTT
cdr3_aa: CATSTRGLQPQHF

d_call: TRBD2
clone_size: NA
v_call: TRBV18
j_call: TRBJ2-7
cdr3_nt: TGTGCCAGCTCCCCCTCTGGCGGGAGGAGTTACGAGCAGTACTTC
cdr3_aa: CASSPSGGRSYEQYF

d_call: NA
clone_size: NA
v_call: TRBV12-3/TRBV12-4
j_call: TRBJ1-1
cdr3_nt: TGTGCCAGCAGTCCCGGGACGAACACTGAAGCTTTCTTT
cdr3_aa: CASSPGTNTEAFF

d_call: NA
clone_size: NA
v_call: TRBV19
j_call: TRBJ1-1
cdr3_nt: TGTGCCAGTAGTATGACTGAGACGAACACTGAAGCTTTCTTT
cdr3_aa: CASSMTETNTEAFF

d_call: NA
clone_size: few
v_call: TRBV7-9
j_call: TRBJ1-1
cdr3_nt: TGTGCCAGCAGTCCACGGAACACTGAAGCTTTCTTT
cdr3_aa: CASSPRNTEAFF

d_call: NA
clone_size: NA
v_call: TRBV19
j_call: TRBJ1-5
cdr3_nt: TGTGCCAGTCTCTACGACCATAATAGCAATCAGCCCCAGCATTTT
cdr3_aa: CASLYDHNSNQPQHF

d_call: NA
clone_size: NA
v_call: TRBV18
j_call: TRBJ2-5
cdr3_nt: TGTGCCAGCTCACCGACACAGTACCAAGAGACCCAGTACTTC
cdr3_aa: CASSPTQYQETQYF

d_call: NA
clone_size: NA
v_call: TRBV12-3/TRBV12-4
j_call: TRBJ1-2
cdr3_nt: TGTGCCAGCAGTTTAGATCGAAAGAGGGGCTACACCTTC
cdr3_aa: CASSLDRKRGYTF

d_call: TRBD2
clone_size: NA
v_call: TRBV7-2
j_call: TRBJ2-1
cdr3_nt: TGTGCCAGCAGCTCTAGCGGGAGCTGGGTACTGAATGAGCAGTTCTTC
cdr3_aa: CASSSSGSWVLNEQFF

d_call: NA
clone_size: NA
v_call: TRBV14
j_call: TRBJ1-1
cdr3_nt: TGTGCCAGCAGCCAAGATCGGGTTACTGAAGCTTTCTTT
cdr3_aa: CASSQDRVTEAFF

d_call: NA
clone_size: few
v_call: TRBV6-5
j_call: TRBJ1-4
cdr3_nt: TGTGCCAGCAGGGGAGGCGACACTAATGAAAAACTGTTTTTT
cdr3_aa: CASRGGDTNEKLFF

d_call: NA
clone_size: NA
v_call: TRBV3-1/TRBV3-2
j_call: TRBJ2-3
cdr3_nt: TGTGCCAGCAGCCCCCGGGACTTCGGACCAGATACGCAGTATTTT
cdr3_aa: CASSPRDFGPDTQYF

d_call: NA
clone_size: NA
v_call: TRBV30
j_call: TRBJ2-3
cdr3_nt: TGTGCCTGGAGTCGGAGGAGCACAGATACGCAGTATTTT
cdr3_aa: CAWSRRSTDTQYF

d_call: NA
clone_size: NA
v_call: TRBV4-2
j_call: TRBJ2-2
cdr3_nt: TGTGCCAGCAGCCAAGATCCGAACAGGCGATACGGGGAGCTGTTTTTT
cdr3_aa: CASSQDPNRRYGELFF

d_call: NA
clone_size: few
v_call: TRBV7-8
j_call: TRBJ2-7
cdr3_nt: TGTGCCAGCAGCTTAGGGTCCCTTAACGAGCAGTACTTC
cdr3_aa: CASSLGSLNEQYF

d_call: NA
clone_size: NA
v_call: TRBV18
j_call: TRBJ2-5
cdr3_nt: TGTGCCAGCTCAACTCAAGAGACCCAGTACTTC
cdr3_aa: CASSTQETQYF

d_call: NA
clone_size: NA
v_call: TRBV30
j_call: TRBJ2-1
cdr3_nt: TGTGCCTGGAGTGCTTTATCCTACAATGAGCAGTTCTTC
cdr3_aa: CAWSALSYNEQFF

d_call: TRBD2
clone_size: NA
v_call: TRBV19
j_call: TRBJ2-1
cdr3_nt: TGTGCCAGTAGTATACTAGCGGGAGCGGAAAATGAGCAGTTCTTC
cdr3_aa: CASSILAGAENEQFF

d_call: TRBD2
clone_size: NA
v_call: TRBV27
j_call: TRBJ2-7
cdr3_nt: TGTGCCAGCACTCTAGCGGGGAGGACCCACGAGCAGTACTTC
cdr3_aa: CASTLAGRTHEQYF

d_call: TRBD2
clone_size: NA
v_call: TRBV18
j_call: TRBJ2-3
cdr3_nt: TGTGCCAGCTCACCACGTTCGGGGGAGGGCATCGATACGCAGTATTTT
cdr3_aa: CASSPRSGEGIDTQYF

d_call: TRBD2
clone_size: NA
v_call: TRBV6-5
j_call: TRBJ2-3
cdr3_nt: TGTGCCAGCAGCTTCGGGACTAGCGACACAGATACGCAGTATTTT
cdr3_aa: CASSFGTSDTDTQYF

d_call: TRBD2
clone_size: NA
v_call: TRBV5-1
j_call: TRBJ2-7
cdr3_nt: TGCGCCAGCAGCCTCGGGACTAGCGGGAGGCGCGAGCAGTACTTC
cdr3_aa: CASSLGTSGRREQYF

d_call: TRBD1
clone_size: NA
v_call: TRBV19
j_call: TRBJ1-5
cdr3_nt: TGTGCCAGTAGTATTAGAGCCGGACAGGGAGTCCATCAGCCCCAGCATTTT
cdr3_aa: CASSIRAGQGVHQPQHF